This T cell receptor beta chain originates from a study of beta chain features in type 1 diabetes. Study-wide points: The influence of HLA type on TCRB rearrangement stayed undetermined. Moderate but significant shortening of TCRB CDR3s was recorded in all four CD4+ subsets from Type 1 diabetes patients.

The CDR3 consists of 13 residues. The germline V gene has CDR1 SGHRS and CDR2 YFSETQ. V lost 3 bases and J lost 9; bases outside the gene matches: 8. Sequenced material consisted of expressed TCRB transcripts (all of the isolated RNA was reverse transcribed). The data were produced by immunoSEQ multiplex PCR, yet TCRdb's version contains in-frame clones alone and is incomplete. This table holds roughly 160,000 clones, 8% to 9.5% found once. This clone was observed a handful of times. Its specificity is unknown. By way of CD45RO/CCR7/CD25/CD127/CD95/CD27, the CD4+ regulatory, stem cell-like memory, central memory and naive cells were sorted.

The chain links TRBV5-1 to TRBJ2-5; 7 positions agree with TRBD2. This sequence originates from a woman aged 18-30 years with type 1 diabetes. Material: central memory CD4+ T cells from blood. CDR3 bases: TGCGCCAGCAGCTCCGGGCCTCGGGAGGCCCAGTACTTC. This sequence encodes CASSSGPREAQYF.